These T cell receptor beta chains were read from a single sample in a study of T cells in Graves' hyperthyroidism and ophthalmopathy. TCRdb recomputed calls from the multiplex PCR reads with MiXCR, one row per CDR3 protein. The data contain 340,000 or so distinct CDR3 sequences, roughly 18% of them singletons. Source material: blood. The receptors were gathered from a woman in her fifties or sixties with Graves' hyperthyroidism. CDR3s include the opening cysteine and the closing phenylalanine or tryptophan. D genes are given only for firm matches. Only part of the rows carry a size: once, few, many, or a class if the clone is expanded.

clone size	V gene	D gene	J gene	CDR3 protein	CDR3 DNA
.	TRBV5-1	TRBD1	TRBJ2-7	CASSLEQGAHPEQYF	TGCGCCAGCAGCTTGGAACAGGGGGCGCATCCCGAGCAGTACTTC
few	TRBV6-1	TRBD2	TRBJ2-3	CASRSISGAAGYF	TGTGCCAGCAGATCCATTAGCGGGGCCGCCGGGTATTTT
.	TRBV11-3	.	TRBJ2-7	CASSLGTGCEQYF	TGTGCCAGCAGCTTAGGGACCGGCTGCGAGCAGTACTTC
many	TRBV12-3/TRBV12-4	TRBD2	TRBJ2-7	CASSLGGLALYEQYF	TGTGCCAGCAGTTTAGGGGGACTAGCGCTCTACGAGCAGTACTTC
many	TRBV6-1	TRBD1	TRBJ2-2	CASSGTGGNTGELFF	TGTGCCAGCAGTGGGACAGGGGGCAACACCGGGGAGCTGTTTTTT
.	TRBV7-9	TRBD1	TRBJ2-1	CASSRDSAQFF	TGTGCCAGCAGCCGGGACAGTGCTCAGTTCTTC
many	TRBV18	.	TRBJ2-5	CASSPPGFQETQYF	TGTGCCAGCTCACCACCAGGTTTTCAAGAGACCCAGTACTTC
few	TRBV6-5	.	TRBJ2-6	CASSSSGRSSGANVLTF	TGTGCCAGCAGTTCCTCGGGACGATCATCTGGGGCCAACGTCCTGACTTTC
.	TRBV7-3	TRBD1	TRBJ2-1	CASSPGTALYNEQFF	TGTGCCAGCAGCCCAGGGACAGCCCTCTACAATGAGCAGTTCTTC
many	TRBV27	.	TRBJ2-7	CASSSARGTAYEQYF	TGTGCCAGCAGTTCTGCGAGGGGTACCGCCTACGAGCAGTACTTC
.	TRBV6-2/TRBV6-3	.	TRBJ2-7	CASKSGMAYEQYF	TGTGCCAGCAAGTCCGGGATGGCCTACGAGCAGTACTTC
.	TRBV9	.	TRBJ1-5	CASSVGGLSNQPQHF	TGTGCCAGCAGCGTGGGAGGGCTTAGCAATCAGCCCCAGCATTTT
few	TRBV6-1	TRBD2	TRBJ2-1	CASSPLGLADEDEQFF	TGTGCCAGCAGCCCTTTGGGACTAGCGGATGAGGATGAGCAGTTCTTC
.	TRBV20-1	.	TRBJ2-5	CSARHRVWETQYF	TGCAGTGCACGACACAGGGTCTGGGAGACCCAGTACTTC
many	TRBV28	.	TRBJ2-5	CASSLGRDTSYF	TGTGCCAGCAGTTTAGGGCGCGACACCTCGTACTTC
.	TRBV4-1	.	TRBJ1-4	CASSQVSGYNEKLFF	TGCGCCAGCAGCCAAGTCTCAGGGTATAATGAAAAACTGTTTTTT
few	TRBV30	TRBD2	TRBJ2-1	CAWSEGSGSMNEQFF	TGTGCCTGGAGTGAAGGGAGCGGGAGTATGAATGAGCAGTTCTTC